Presented here are 3 T cell receptor beta chains from one specimen sequenced in a study of cytomegalovirus exposure and HLA in healthy donors. The primer mix had 60 Vbeta and 13 Jbeta primers. TCRdb's table, derived via immunoSEQ multiplex PCR, lists solely in-frame clones and lacks some. The sample holds about 140,000 clones; approximately 90% are singletons and the top ten take 5.2%. The sequenced material came from PBMCs. Receptor source: a woman aged 30 to 39 in good health and CMV-seronegative.

The genes are TRBV7-6 and TRBJ2-2, with 7 bases fitting TRBD2. The junction had 5 bases not matched to a gene; V was cut back by 4 bases and J by 6 bases. The CDR3 has 14 residues. Germline V lookup: CDR1 SGHVS, CDR2 FNYEAQ. CDR3 nucleotides: TGTGCCAGCAGCTCCCCCGCGGGGGCCGGGGAGCTGTTTTTT. This sequence encodes CASSSPAGAGELFF.

This clone has more than one count but fewer than ten. The CDR3 DNA reads as TGTGCCAGCAGCCAGGGACAGACCAGCAATCAGCCCCAGCATTTT. Protein sequence: CASSQGQTSNQPQHF. The chain uses TRBV5-6 and TRBJ1-5, with 7 bases lining up with TRBD1. CDR1 and CDR2 from the germline V gene are SGHDT and YYEEEE. The CDR3 has 15 amino acids. Unmatched junction bases numbered 5, after V lost 4 bases and J lost 1 base.

The rearrangement links TRBV2 to TRBJ2-7, with TRBD2 matching over 8 bases. The length of the CDR3 is 14 residues. CDR1 SNHLY and CDR2 FYNNEI come from the germline V gene. The V gene end was trimmed by 7 bases and the J gene end by 1 base; junction bases not matched to a gene: 6. This CDR3 reads CASKERGLSYEQYF. The CDR3 DNA reads as TGTGCCAGCAAAGAGCGGGGGTTATCCTACGAGCAGTACTTC.